Below are 21 T cell receptor beta chains sequenced from a single sample in a study of shared clonotypes between healthy human individuals. TCRdb's copy holds only in-frame clones and misses some; the assay was immunoSEQ multiplex PCR. The sample lists fewer than 1 million clones, roughly 96% occurring once. Naivety among CD8 cells was defined by CD45RO negativity and positive CCR7 selection, thereby excluding terminally differentiated effector memory CD45RA+ cells. Sequenced input: naive CD8+ T cells sorted from blood. Receptors originate from a man between 25 and 39 years old in good health.

The chain links TRBV28 to TRBJ2-1; 11 nucleotides align to TRBD2. Germline values: CDR1 MDHEN, CDR2 SYDVKM. After removal of 6 bases from V and 9 bases from J, the junction contained 13 bases not matched to a gene. The CDR3 has 16 residues. CDR3 in amino acids: CASRQNSGRAITEQFF. The CDR3, as DNA: TGTGCCAGCAGACAAAATAGCGGGAGGGCCATTACTGAGCAGTTCTTC.

CDR3 sequence reads: CASSLGSRGYEQYF. DNA for the CDR3: TGCGCCAGCAGCCTCGGTAGTCGTGGTTACGAGCAGTACTTC. The gene calls are TRBV4-3 and TRBJ2-7, with D hard to call. The CDR3 is 14 amino acids. Germline CDR1 reads LGHNA; CDR2 reads YSLEER. Trimming cost V 4 bases and J 4 bases, with 14 bases left between them.

The V call is TRBV7-9, the J call TRBJ2-7; a possible D gene is TRBD1 (6 bases). The CDR3 is 16 residues long. With 5 bases removed from V and 5 bases from J, the gap between germline ends came to 22 bases. Germline CDR1 reads SEHNR; CDR2 reads FQNEAQ (reference sequence). The CDR3 nucleotides read TGTGCCAGCAGCCAGGACAGTACAAGCCTCAACGACGAGCAGTACTTC. This codes for CASSQDSTSLNDEQYF.

The chain links TRBV19 to TRBJ2-7, with 7 bases matching TRBD2. This CDR3 spans 14 amino acids. V shed 5 bases, J shed 2 bases, and the junction held 6 bases outside the gene matches. Germline lookup yields CDR1 LNHDA and CDR2 SQIVND (reference sequence). CDR3 sequence: CASSPLADTYEQYF. Here the CDR3 DNA reads TGTGCCAGTAGTCCGCTAGCGGATACCTACGAGCAGTACTTC.

The chain employs TRBV6-1 and TRBJ1-1, with 8 bases that match TRBD1. Losses at the gene ends were 6 bases for V and 5 bases for J; bases not matched to a gene: 5. Germline values: CDR1 MNHNS, CDR2 SASEGT. The CDR3 spans 13 residues. CDR3 protein: CASRQGVVTEAFF. CDR3 in DNA: TGTGCCAGCAGACAGGGGGTTGTGACTGAAGCTTTCTTT.

The gene calls are TRBV4-1 and TRBJ2-2; possibly TRBD1 or TRBD2 for D (5 bases each). CDR3 length: 15 amino acids. V lost 0 bases and J lost 6, with 11 bases in between. From germline, CDR1 is MGHRA and CDR2 YSYEKL. DNA for the CDR3: TGCGCCAGCAGCCAAGAGTATCAGGGAGCCGGGGAGCTGTTTTTT. It specifies CASSQEYQGAGELFF.

The chain employs TRBV5-1 and TRBJ1-1; D is possibly TRBD1 (5 bases). V dropped 0 bases and J dropped 6 bases, with 9 bases sitting between them. CDR1 and CDR2 (germline): SGHRS, YFSETQ. CDR3 length equals 13 residues. The CDR3 DNA sequence: TGCGCCAGCAGCTTGGTTCAGGGCCCTGAAGCTTTCTTT. Translated: CASSLVQGPEAFF. Drawing the rest from reference TRBV5-1 and TRBJ1-1, the complete variable domain is KAGVTQTPRYLIKTRGQQVTLSCSPISGHRSVSWYQQTPGQGLQFLFEYFSETQRNKGNFPGRFSGRQFSNSRSEMNVSTLELGDSALYLCASSLVQGPEAFFGQGTRLTVV.

The rearrangement links TRBV9 to TRBJ2-7; 10 bases are a match to TRBD2. V lost 4 bases and J lost 3; bases outside the gene matches: 10. Germline V gives CDR1 SGDLS, CDR2 YYNGEE. The CDR3 covers 16 residues. The CDR3 sequence is CASSPRTSGKIYEQYF. CDR3 coding DNA: TGTGCCAGCAGCCCCCGGACTAGCGGTAAAATCTACGAGCAGTACTTC.

This clone occurred once. The rearrangement joins TRBV18 to TRBJ2-1; D is ambiguous. V lost 3 bases to trimming and J lost 5 bases, with 8 bases between them. CDR1 is KGHSH, CDR2 LQKENI, per germline. The CDR3 is 13 amino acids. CDR3 in DNA: TGTGCCAGCTCACCCCCGGAAGACAATGAGCAGTTCTTC. It specifies CASSPPEDNEQFF.

This chain uses TRBV27 with TRBJ2-1; 8 bases are a match to TRBD1. The CDR3 is 14 residues long. With 3 bases clipped from V and 7 bases from J, the junction kept 5 bases outside the gene matches. Germline values: CDR1 MNHEY, CDR2 SMNVEV (reference sequence). The CDR3 nucleotides are TGTGCCAGCAGTTTCCAGGGGGCTGAGAATGAGCAGTTCTTC. It is translated as CASSFQGAENEQFF.

The rearrangement links TRBV10-3 to TRBJ1-2; D ambiguous. The length of the CDR3 is 12 residues. Germline V gene sequence: CDR1 ENHRY, CDR2 SYGVKD. V lost 11 bases and J 6 bases, leaving 16 bases between the germline ends. Here the CDR3 DNA reads TGTGCCGTCCGACACATAATGCATGGCTACACCTTC. It translates to CAVRHIMHGYTF.

This chain uses TRBV5-1 with TRBJ2-3; tentative D call: TRBD2 (6 bases). CDR1 and CDR2 from the germline V gene are SGHRS and YFSETQ. The CDR3 consists of 17 residues. V was cut by 4 bases and J by 2 bases, with 20 bases left in between. The CDR3 loop reads CASSDKPQDYHTDTQYF. The DNA for the CDR3 is TGCGCCAGCAGCGACAAACCCCAGGACTACCACACAGATACGCAGTATTTT.

V usage is TRBV5-1 and J usage is TRBJ2-7, with D tentatively TRBD1 or TRBD2 (5 bases each). V lost 6 bases, J lost 4 bases, and 14 bases lay in between. The CDR3 covers 13 residues. The germline CDR1 and CDR2 sequences are SGHRS and YFSETQ. This CDR3 reads CASIGDGGYEQYF. Written as DNA, the CDR3 is TGCGCCAGCATAGGGGATGGGGGATACGAGCAGTACTTC.

This clone was seen once. As DNA, the CDR3 is TGTGCCAGCAGCTTAGAATCTAGGAATGAGCAGTTCTTC. It yields the protein CASSLESRNEQFF. V and J are TRBV7-8 and TRBJ2-1; D is unclear. Germline V CDR1 and CDR2: SGHVS, FQNEAQ. V lost 1 base and J lost 7, with 8 bases in between. This CDR3 region has 13 residues.

CDR3 nucleotide sequence: TGTGCCAGCAGCTTGAACTCGGCCTATGGCTACACCTTC. Its protein is CASSLNSAYGYTF. The rearrangement joins TRBV5-6 to TRBJ1-2, with D uncertain. The CDR3 runs to 13 residues. The ends were cut back, 1 base at V and 4 bases at J, with 8 bases in the middle. The germline gives CDR1 SGHDT, CDR2 YYEEEE.

The V call is TRBV19, the J call TRBJ2-7, with a tentative D call TRBD1 (6 bases). Trimming removed 5 bases from V and 3 bases from J, with 17 bases in between. Germline V gene sequence: CDR1 LNHDA, CDR2 SQIVND (reference sequence). This CDR3 has 15 residues. The chain's CDR3 is CASSPPFQGIYEQYF. CDR3 DNA: TGTGCCAGTAGTCCCCCCTTTCAGGGGATCTACGAGCAGTACTTC. The whole variable domain, filled in from reference TRBV19 and TRBJ2-7, reads DGGITQSPKYLFRKEGQNVTLSCEQNLNHDAMYWYRQDPGQGLRLIYYSQIVNDFQKGDIAEGYSVSREKKESFPLTVTSAQKNPTAFYLCASSPPFQGIYEQYFGPGTRLTVT.

The rearrangement joins TRBV23-1 to TRBJ2-7, with D uncertain. TRBV23-1 is an ORF, and what it does is uncertain. The CDR3 extends over 13 amino acids. V was shortened by 1 base and J by 5 bases, with 9 bases between the two germline ends. In DNA, the CDR3 is TGCGCCAGCAGTCAATTGATAGTGAACGAGCAGTACTTC. As protein: CASSQLIVNEQYF.

V gene TRBV30 combines with J gene TRBJ2-1; no clear D gene. The CDR3 covers 12 residues. Germline loops: CDR1 GTSNPN, CDR2 SVGIG (reference sequence). V was clipped by 0 bases and J by 6 bases, with 6 bases between them. The CDR3 spells CAWSVVSNEQFF. In DNA, the CDR3 is TGTGCCTGGAGTGTGGTCTCCAATGAGCAGTTCTTC.

This rearrangement joins TRBV6-5 to TRBJ1-3; TRBD1 might be the D (6 bases). Between the trimmed V and J ends, which lost 6 bases and 1 base, there was a span of 13 bases. Germline CDR1 reads MNHEY; CDR2 reads SVGAGI. The CDR3 is 15 residues long. The CDR3 DNA sequence: TGTGCCAGCAGCCATACAGGGAATTCTGGAAACACCATATATTTT. Its translation: CASSHTGNSGNTIYF.

This chain links TRBV25-1 with TRBJ2-2; D is unresolved. Trimming took 8 bases from V and 0 from J, leaving 10 bases between them. The CDR3 is made up of 14 amino acids. The V gene's germline CDR1 is MGHDK and CDR2 SYGVNS. The CDR3 spells CASRFGTNTGELFF. CDR3 nucleotides: TGTGCCAGCCGTTTTGGTACGAACACCGGGGAGCTGTTTTTT.

This sequence joins TRBV15 and TRBJ2-2; possibly TRBD2 for D (6 bases). The V gene lost 3 bases and the J gene lost 7 bases, with 6 bases spanning the gap. The V gene's germline CDR1 is LNHNV and CDR2 YYDKDF (reference sequence). This CDR3 has 12 amino acids. As DNA, the CDR3 is TGTGCCACCAGCAGCGGGAGCGGGGAGCTGTTTTTT. Translated, it gives CATSSGSGELFF. The variable domain in full, completed from reference TRBV15 and TRBJ2-2, reads DAMVIQNPRYQVTQFGKPVTLSCSQTLNHNVMYWYQQKSSQAPKLLFHYYDKDFNNEADTPDNFQSRRPNTSFCFLDIRSPGLGDTAMYLCATSSGSGELFFGEGSRLTVL.